This is a list of T cell receptor beta chains from one sample in a study of radiotherapy plus CTLA-4 blockade in lung cancer. TCRdb's copy holds only in-frame clones and misses some; the assay was immunoSEQ multiplex PCR. The data contain 52,000 or so clones, just under 85% of them singletons. This specimen was peripheral blood, taken from a patient treated with radiotherapy plus ipilimumab. All receptors come from a human donor with non-small cell lung cancer whose response to radiotherapy plus ipilimumab could not be evaluated. Each CDR3 is given with its conserved first and last residue. The D gene is left open where the match is weak. Only part of the rows carry a size: once, few, many, or a class if the clone is expanded.

>.|TRBJ2-1|TRBD2|TRBV4-3
CASSQESISGGYNEQFF
TGCGCCAGCAGCCAAGAGTCGATCAGCGGGGGGTACAATGAGCAGTTCTTC
>.|TRBJ2-1|TRBD2|TRBV28
CASRSYSGLSYNEQFF
TGTGCCAGCCGGTCTTATAGCGGGCTCTCCTACAATGAGCAGTTCTTC
>once|TRBJ1-4|.|TRBV7-2
CASRNEMGRREKLFF
TGTGCCAGCAGGAACGAGATGGGGAGGCGTGAAAAACTGTTTTTT
>.|TRBJ2-6|TRBD2|TRBV10-2
CASSDPRGLAGDLSGANVLTF
TGCGCCAGCAGTGACCCTCGGGGACTAGCGGGGGACCTCTCTGGGGCCAACGTCCTGACTTTC
>.|TRBJ2-1|TRBD2|TRBV6-1
CASNGLAGDEQFF
TGTGCCAGCAACGGACTAGCGGGAGATGAGCAGTTCTTC
>.|TRBJ1-5|TRBD1|TRBV19
CASGGQLNQPQHF
TGTGCCAGTGGGGGACAGCTCAATCAGCCCCAGCATTTT
>.|TRBJ2-7|.|TRBV15
CATSRVVRREGAYEQYF
TGTGCCACCAGCAGAGTGGTTAGGAGGGAGGGGGCCTACGAGCAGTACTTC
>.|TRBJ2-4|.|TRBV6-1
CATTRLSIQYF
TGTGCCACCACCCGCCTGAGTATTCAGTACTTC
>.|TRBJ1-2|.|TRBV2
CASSVGLNYGYTF
TGTGCCAGCAGTGTAGGACTTAACTATGGCTACACCTTC
>.|TRBJ2-7|TRBD1|TRBV7-9
CASSSRDRGALRLEYF
TGTGCCAGCAGCTCACGGGACAGGGGCGCCCTACGTCTTGAGTACTTC
>.|TRBJ2-2|TRBD1|TRBV14
CASRGQATGELFF
TGTGCCAGCAGGGGACAGGCGACCGGGGAGCTGTTTTTT
>many|TRBJ2-1|.|TRBV27
CASSPTPNEQFF
TGTGCCAGCAGTCCCACACCGAATGAGCAGTTCTTC
>.|TRBJ1-5|.|TRBV6-1
CASSEPGNQPQHF
TGTGCCAGCAGTGAACCAGGGAATCAGCCCCAGCATTTT
>.|TRBJ2-1|TRBD2|TRBV7-9
CASSVSWTGGYNEQFF
TGTGCCAGCAGCGTTAGTTGGACGGGGGGGTACAATGAGCAGTTCTTC
>.|TRBJ1-1|.|TRBV19
CASSRGHPNAEAFF
TGTGCCAGTAGTAGGGGACACCCGAACGCTGAAGCTTTCTTT
>.|TRBJ2-3|.|TRBV20-1
CSARALTGQYF
TGCAGTGCTAGAGCGTTGACAGGGCAGTATTTT
>.|TRBJ1-1|TRBD1|TRBV5-1
CASSFGTGGITEAFF
TGCGCCAGCAGCTTTGGGACAGGGGGAATCACTGAAGCTTTCTTT
>.|TRBJ2-3|TRBD2|TRBV7-8
CATGGTSGGASLNTQYF
TGTGCCACCGGAGGGACTAGCGGGGGGGCTTCGCTAAATACGCAGTATTTT
>.|TRBJ2-3|TRBD2|TRBV5-1
CASSSGLAAYASTDTQYF
TGCGCCAGCAGCTCCGGACTAGCGGCCTACGCGAGCACAGATACGCAGTATTTT
>.|TRBJ2-2|TRBD2|TRBV18
CASSRTSGRGTGELFF
TGTGCCAGCTCACGGACTAGCGGGAGGGGAACCGGGGAGCTGTTTTTT
>.|TRBJ1-4|TRBD1|TRBV19
CASSMRTGANEKLFF
TGTGCCAGTAGTATGAGGACAGGGGCTAATGAAAAACTGTTTTTT
>few|TRBJ2-7|.|TRBV2
CASSVGGGGRSTYEQYF
TGTGCCAGCAGCGTAGGGGGAGGGGGACGGAGCACCTACGAGCAGTACTTC
>.|TRBJ1-1|.|TRBV19
CASKQRGMNTEAFF
TGTGCCAGTAAACAGCGGGGGATGAACACTGAAGCTTTCTTT
>once|TRBJ1-1|TRBD1|TRBV5-1
CASSPGQEGTEAFF
TGCGCCAGCAGCCCTGGACAGGAGGGCACTGAAGCTTTCTTT
>.|TRBJ2-3|TRBD2|TRBV5-1
CASSLERGGLTDTQYF
TGCGCCAGCAGCTTGGAACGGGGGGGCCTTACAGATACGCAGTATTTT
>.|TRBJ2-3|TRBD1|TRBV7-2
CAIGQGGTDTQYF
TGTGCCATTGGACAGGGGGGCACAGATACGCAGTATTTT
>.|TRBJ2-3|TRBD1|TRBV9
CASSGWTGSDTQYF
TGTGCCAGCAGCGGTTGGACAGGGTCAGATACGCAGTATTTT
>.|TRBJ1-6|.|TRBV9
CASSVQGSNSPLHF
TGTGCCAGCAGCGTTCAGGGGAGTAATTCACCCCTCCACTTT
>.|TRBJ1-6|.|TRBV7-8
CASSFFRETAGSPLHF
TGTGCCAGCAGCTTCTTCCGGGAGACAGCCGGGTCACCCCTCCACTTT
>few|TRBJ2-7|TRBD1|TRBV15
CATSSIPGQPYEQYF
TGTGCCACCAGCAGTATTCCGGGACAGCCCTACGAGCAGTACTTC
>once|TRBJ1-1|.|TRBV7-6
CASSPPPNTEAFF
TGTGCCAGCAGTCCTCCCCCGAACACTGAAGCTTTCTTT
>.|TRBJ2-7|.|TRBV18
CASSSSGPTYEQYF
TGTGCCAGCTCCTCGAGCGGCCCCACCTACGAGCAGTACTTC
>.|TRBJ2-7|TRBD1|TRBV2
CASSRQGGYEQYF
TGTGCCAGCAGTCGACAGGGGGGCTACGAGCAGTACTTC
>once|TRBJ1-1|TRBD1|TRBV4-1
CASSPGQGMDTEAFF
TGCGCCAGCAGCCCGGGACAGGGGATGGACACTGAAGCTTTCTTT
>.|TRBJ2-5|TRBD1|TRBV7-2
CASSFVGRGQTQYF
TGTGCCAGCAGCTTCGTGGGTAGGGGGCAGACCCAGTACTTC
>.|TRBJ2-6|TRBD1|TRBV7-2
CASSLTGVRANVLTF
TGTGCCAGCAGCTTAACAGGGGTAAGGGCCAACGTCCTGACTTTC
>.|TRBJ2-1|TRBD1|TRBV2
CASTGGRTGQGNEQFF
TGTGCCAGCACAGGGGGGAGAACGGGACAGGGCAATGAGCAGTTCTTC
>.|TRBJ2-7|TRBD2|TRBV7-2
CASSFGGVYEQYF
TGTGCCAGCAGCTTTGGGGGGGTCTACGAGCAGTACTTC
>.|TRBJ2-1|TRBD2|TRBV7-8
CASSSPSGTQFF
TGTGCCAGCAGCTCGCCGAGCGGGACGCAGTTCTTC
>.|TRBJ2-1|TRBD2|TRBV7-2
CASSRRSSGSNEQFF
TGTGCCAGCAGCCGTCGGTCTAGCGGAAGCAATGAGCAGTTCTTC
>.|TRBJ2-7|TRBD2|TRBV29-1
CSVGLAELYEQYF
TGCAGCGTGGGACTAGCGGAACTATACGAGCAGTACTTC
>few|TRBJ2-1|.|TRBV25-1
CASSGSNSYSSYNEQFF
TGTGCCAGCAGTGGCTCCAACAGTTACAGCTCCTACAATGAGCAGTTCTTC
>.|TRBJ1-2|.|TRBV7-2
CASSPGQGPNYGYTF
TGTGCCAGCAGTCCGGGACAAGGGCCTAACTATGGCTACACCTTC
>.|TRBJ1-4|.|TRBV11-2
CASSLGAATNEKLFF
TGTGCCAGCAGCTTAGGGGCAGCAACTAATGAAAAACTGTTTTTT
>.|TRBJ2-1|.|TRBV5-5
CASSLDGSSYNEQFF
TGTGCCAGCAGCTTGGACGGGAGCTCCTACAATGAGCAGTTCTTC
>.|TRBJ2-7|TRBD1|TRBV18
CATQGQGDNEQYF
TGTGCGACCCAGGGACAGGGGGACAACGAGCAGTACTTC
>.|TRBJ2-7|TRBD1|TRBV28
CASSFQTGRYEQYF
TGTGCCAGCAGTTTCCAGACAGGGCGGTACGAGCAGTACTTC
>.|TRBJ1-1|TRBD1|TRBV10-2
CASSVRTGTTEAFF
TGCGCCAGCAGTGTGCGGACAGGGACCACTGAAGCTTTCTTT
>once|TRBJ1-1|TRBD1|TRBV6-5
CASSYTPPGGATEAFF
TGTGCCAGCAGTTACACCCCCCCAGGGGGCGCGACTGAAGCTTTCTTT
>.|TRBJ2-7|.|TRBV30
CAWSHPQGLSYEQYF
TGTGCCTGGAGTCACCCCCAGGGCCTCTCCTACGAGCAGTACTTC